This TCR beta chain was sequenced for a study of cytomegalovirus exposure and HLA in healthy donors. Whole-study context: Unique TCR beta sequences numbering fewer than 130 million came from 150 million to 200 million T cells in an earlier analysis.

As regards this clone: Its antigen is not known.

The V and J ends lost 0 bases and 5 bases respectively, with 13 bases between them. The germline CDR1 and CDR2 sequences are SGHVS and FQNEAQ. This CDR3 spans 16 amino acids. Study-level results: A list of approximately 160 TCR beta chains associated with cytomegalovirus was given. A further, later analysis showed that HLA-associated TCR beta chains (compared with equally common others) were more clonally expanded.

The PCR was carried out with 60 Vbeta primers and 13 Jbeta primers. Data came from immunoSEQ multiplex PCR; TCRdb stores just in-frame clones and leaves some out. This sample has 100,000 to 150,000 clones, with about 79% found just once. The sequenced sample was PBMCs. This TCR was sampled from a man younger than 30 in good health and CMV-seronegative. The chain recombines TRBV7-8 with TRBJ2-2; D perhaps matches TRBD2 (6 bases). The DNA for the CDR3 is TGTGCCAGCAGCTTAGCACCGCAGCGGGCGACCGGGGAGCTGTTTTTT. Translation gives CASSLAPQRATGELFF.